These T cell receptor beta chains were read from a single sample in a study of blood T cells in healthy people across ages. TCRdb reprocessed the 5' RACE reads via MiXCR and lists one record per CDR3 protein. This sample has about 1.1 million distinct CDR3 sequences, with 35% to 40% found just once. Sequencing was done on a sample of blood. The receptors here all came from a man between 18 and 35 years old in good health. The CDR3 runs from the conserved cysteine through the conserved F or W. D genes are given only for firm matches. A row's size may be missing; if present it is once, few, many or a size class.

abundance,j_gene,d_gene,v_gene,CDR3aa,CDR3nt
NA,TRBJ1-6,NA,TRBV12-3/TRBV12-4,CASSLQDTYNSPLHF,TGTGCCAGCAGTTTACAGGACACCTATAATTCACCCCTCCACTTT
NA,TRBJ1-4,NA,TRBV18,CTSSPTGILAATNEKLFF,TGTACCAGCTCACCTACCGGAATTCTAGCAGCAACTAATGAAAAACTGTTTTTT
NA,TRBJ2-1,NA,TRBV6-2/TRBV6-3,CASSSHPDRFRRNEQFF,TGTGCCAGCAGTTCTCACCCAGACAGATTCAGGCGGAATGAGCAGTTCTTC
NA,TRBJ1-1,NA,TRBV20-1,CSARVTGGDTEAFF,TGCAGTGCTAGAGTGACAGGAGGGGACACTGAAGCTTTCTTT
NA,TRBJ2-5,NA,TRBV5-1,CASSSSRRETQYF,TGCGCCAGCAGCTCGTCTAGAAGAGAGACCCAGTACTTC
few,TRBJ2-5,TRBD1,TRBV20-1,CSARFATGIETQYF,TGCAGTGCTAGATTCGCGACAGGGATAGAGACCCAGTACTTC
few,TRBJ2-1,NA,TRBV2,CASSEEGGAHNEQFF,TGTGCCAGCAGTGAAGAGGGGGGGGCCCACAATGAGCAGTTCTTC
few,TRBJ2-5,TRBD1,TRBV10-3,CAISEQDREETQYF,TGTGCCATCAGTGAGCAGGACAGGGAAGAGACCCAGTACTTC
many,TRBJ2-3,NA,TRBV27,CASSPYPGVKSGTQYF,TGTGCCAGCAGCCCCTATCCGGGGGTAAAAAGCGGTACGCAGTATTTT
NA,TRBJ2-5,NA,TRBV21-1,CASSKVSRAEETQYF,TGTGCCAGCAGCAAAGTCTCCAGGGCGGAAGAGACCCAGTACTTC
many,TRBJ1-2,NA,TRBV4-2,CASSQDPGTLDGYTF,TGTGCCAGCAGCCAAGATCCCGGGACATTGGATGGCTACACCTTC
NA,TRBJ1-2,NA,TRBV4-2,CASSQEEGLDYGYTF,TGTGCCAGCAGCCAAGAAGAGGGATTAGACTATGGCTACACCTTC
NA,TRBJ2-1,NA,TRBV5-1,CASRSQGGNEQFF,TGCGCCAGCAGATCGCAGGGCGGCAATGAGCAGTTCTTC
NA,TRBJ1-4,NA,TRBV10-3,CAIGPAPTNEKLFF,TGTGCCATCGGCCCAGCCCCAACTAATGAAAAACTGTTTTTT
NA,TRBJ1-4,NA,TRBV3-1,CASSQNPLEEKLFF,TGTGCCAGCAGCCAAAATCCTTTGGAGGAAAAACTGTTTTTT
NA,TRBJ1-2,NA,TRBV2,CAGRSDTTNYGYTF,TGTGCCGGCAGATCGGACACAACTAACTATGGCTACACCTTC
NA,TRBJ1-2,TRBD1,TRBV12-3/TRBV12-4,CASSRTGDTYGYTF,TGTGCCAGCTCGCGGACAGGGGATACCTATGGCTACACCTTC
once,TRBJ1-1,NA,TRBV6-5,CASSYSVGSLNTEAFF,TGTGCCAGCAGTTACTCGGTCGGTTCGCTGAACACTGAAGCTTTCTTT
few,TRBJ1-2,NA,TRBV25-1,CASSAIGGHGYTF,TGTGCCAGCAGCGCTATTGGGGGCCATGGCTACACCTTC
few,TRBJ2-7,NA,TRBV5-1,CASSLVAGTYEQYF,TGCGCCAGCAGCTTGGTGGCGGGGACTTACGAGCAGTACTTC
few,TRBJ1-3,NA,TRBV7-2,CASSLSGSLSSGNTIYF,TGTGCCAGCAGCTTATCGGGCAGCTTATCTTCTGGAAACACCATATATTTT
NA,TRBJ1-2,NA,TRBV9,CASSREDTPHPSGYTF,TGTGCCAGCAGCAGGGAGGACACCCCCCACCCTAGCGGCTACACCTTC
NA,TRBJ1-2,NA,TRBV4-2,CASSQVGQATYGYTF,TGTGCCAGCAGCCAAGTGGGTCAGGCGACCTATGGCTACACCTTC
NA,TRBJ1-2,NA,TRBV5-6,CASSDRGNGYTF,TGTGCCAGCAGCGATCGGGGGAATGGCTACACCTTC
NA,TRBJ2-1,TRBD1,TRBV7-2,CASSRFDRVVHDEQFF,TGTGCCAGCAGCCGATTCGACAGGGTCGTCCACGATGAGCAGTTCTTC
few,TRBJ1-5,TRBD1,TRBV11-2,CASSLSDRGPLAQHF,TGTGCCAGCAGCTTGTCGGACAGGGGCCCCCTAGCCCAGCATTTT